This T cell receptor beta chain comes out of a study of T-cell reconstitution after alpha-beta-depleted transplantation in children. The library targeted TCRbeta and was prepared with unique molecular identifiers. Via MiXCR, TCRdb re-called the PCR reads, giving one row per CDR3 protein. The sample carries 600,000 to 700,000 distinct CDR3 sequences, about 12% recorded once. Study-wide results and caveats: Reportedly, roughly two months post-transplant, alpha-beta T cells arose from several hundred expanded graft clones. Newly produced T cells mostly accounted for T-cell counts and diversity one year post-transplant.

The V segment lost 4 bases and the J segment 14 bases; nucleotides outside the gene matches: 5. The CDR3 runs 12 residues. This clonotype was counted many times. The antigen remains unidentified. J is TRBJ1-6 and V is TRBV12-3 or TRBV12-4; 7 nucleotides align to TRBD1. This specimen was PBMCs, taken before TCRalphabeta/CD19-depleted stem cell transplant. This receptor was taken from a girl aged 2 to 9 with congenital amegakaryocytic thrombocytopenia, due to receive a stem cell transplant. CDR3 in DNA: TGTGCCAGCAGTTGGGACAGAACTTCCCTCCACTTT. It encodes CASSWDRTSLHF.